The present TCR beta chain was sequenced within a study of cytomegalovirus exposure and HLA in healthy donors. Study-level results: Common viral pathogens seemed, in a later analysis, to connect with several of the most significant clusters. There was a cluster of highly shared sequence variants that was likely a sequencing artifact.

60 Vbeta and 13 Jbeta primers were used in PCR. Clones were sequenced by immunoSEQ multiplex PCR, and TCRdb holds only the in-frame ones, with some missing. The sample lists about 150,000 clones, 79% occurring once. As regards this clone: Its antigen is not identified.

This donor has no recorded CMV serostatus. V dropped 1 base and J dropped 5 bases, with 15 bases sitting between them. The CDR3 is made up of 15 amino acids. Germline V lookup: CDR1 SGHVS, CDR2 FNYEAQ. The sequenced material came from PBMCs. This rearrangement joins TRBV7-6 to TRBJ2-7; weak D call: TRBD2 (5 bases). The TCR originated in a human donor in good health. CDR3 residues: CASSLVRGRAHEQYF. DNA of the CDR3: TGTGCCAGCAGCTTAGTACGGGGTAGGGCCCACGAGCAGTACTTC.